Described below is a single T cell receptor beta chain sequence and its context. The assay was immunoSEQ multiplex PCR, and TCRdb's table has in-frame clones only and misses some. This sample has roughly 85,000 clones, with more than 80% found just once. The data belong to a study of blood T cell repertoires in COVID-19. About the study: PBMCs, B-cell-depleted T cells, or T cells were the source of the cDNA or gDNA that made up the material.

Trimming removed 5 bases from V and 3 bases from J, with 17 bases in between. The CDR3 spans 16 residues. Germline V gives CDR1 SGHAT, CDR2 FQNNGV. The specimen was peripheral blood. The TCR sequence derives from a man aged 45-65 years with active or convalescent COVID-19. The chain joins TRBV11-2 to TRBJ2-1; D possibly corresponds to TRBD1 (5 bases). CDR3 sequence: CASSGAEIGYYNEQFF. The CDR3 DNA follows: TGTGCCAGCAGCGGGGCGGAGATCGGATACTACAATGAGCAGTTCTTC.